The TCR beta chain described here comes from a study of blood T cell repertoires in COVID-19. V was trimmed by 4 bases and J by 6 bases, leaving 16 bases between them. This CDR3 region has 14 residues. Per germline, CDR1 SGHNT and CDR2 YYREEE (reference sequence). TCRdb keeps only in-frame clones here, not all; method: immunoSEQ multiplex PCR. This sample has about 300,000 clones, with about nine tenths found just once. The Seattle patients, enrolled during active infection, were followed longitudinally. This clonotype was sampled from a woman younger than 45 with COVID-19, enrolled during active disease. The specimen sequenced was peripheral blood. V gene TRBV5-4 combines with J gene TRBJ1-2; no reliable D call. CDR3 DNA sequence: TGTGCCAGCAGCACCCCGGGTTTCTTGGATGGCTACACCTTC. Its translation is CASSTPGFLDGYTF.